This T cell receptor (beta chain) stems from a study of cytomegalovirus exposure and HLA in healthy donors. Repertoires were generated with immunoSEQ multiplex PCR, while TCRdb's copy carries only in-frame clones and drops some. Here the sample spans about 130,000 clones, approximately 92% being singletons. Trimming cost V 6 bases and J 1 base; bases outside gene matches: 5. The CDR3 is 14 residues long. Germline-derived CDR1 and CDR2 are WSHSY and SAAADI. The chain employs TRBV10-2 and TRBJ1-2; 7 bases line up with TRBD1. The receptor was derived from a woman under 30 in good health and CMV-seronegative. The source material was PBMCs. The CDR3 loop reads CASRRDRDNYGYTF. DNA of the CDR3: TGCGCCAGCAGACGGGACAGAGATAACTATGGCTACACCTTC.